This T cell receptor (beta chain) was sequenced for a study of Ad26.COV2.S vaccination and SARS-CoV-2 variants. Method: immunoSEQ multiplex PCR; TCRdb's copy keeps in-frame clones and lacks some. Among roughly 320,000 clones, about 82% were seen once, and the ten largest hold 2% to 2.5%. The sample's treatment: approximately 18 received Ad26.COV2.S at low or high dose, single or two shots; several received placebo; per-sample allocation not given. Sampling was done on day 63 after the first vaccine or placebo injection. Looked up from germline, CDR1 is LNHDA and CDR2 is SQIVND (reference sequence). The length of the CDR3 is 14 residues. V dropped 2 bases and J dropped 7; count of bases not matched to a gene: 6.

The TCR was taken from a person between 18 and 65 years old who received the Ad26.COV2.S COVID-19 vaccine or a placebo. The input for sequencing was peripheral blood, taken in a trial of Ad26.COV2.S vaccine versus placebo. The V and J genes are TRBV19 and TRBJ2-5; 8 nucleotides align to TRBD2. The DNA of the CDR3 is TGTGCCAGTAGTATAAGGGGGACTAGTGCGACCCAGTACTTC. It is translated as CASSIRGTSATQYF.